These T cell receptor beta chains were read from a single sample in a study of shared clonotypes between healthy human individuals. Sequencing was performed with immunoSEQ multiplex PCR; in TCRdb, only in-frame clones are kept and a portion is missing. The repertoire holds millions of clones, with 90% to 95% as singletons. Sequences were obtained from naive CD4+ T cells sorted from blood. The receptors were gathered from a man between 18 and 29 years old in good health. CDR3s include the opening cysteine and the closing phenylalanine or tryptophan. Clone size is not always given. Where it is, it says once, few, many or a class for expanded clones.

CDR3	V	J	size
CASKGGVAAMSYEQYF	TRBV2	TRBJ2-7	.
CATSRGLVGNTEAFF	TRBV6-1	TRBJ1-1	.
CASSLPAGGPRGETQYF	TRBV7-2	TRBJ2-5	.
CASSSGTGKGGYTF	TRBV6-5	TRBJ1-2	.
CASSNGQSSNYGYTF	TRBV10-2	TRBJ1-2	.
CAISDSRGTSGRLPDTQYF	TRBV10-3	TRBJ2-3	.
CASSGVSTGELFF	TRBV11-2	TRBJ2-2	.
CASSGGAINEKLFF	TRBV2	TRBJ1-4	once
CASSLLGSQETQYF	TRBV5-1	TRBJ2-5	.
CAWSVGVSGANVLTF	TRBV30	TRBJ2-6	.
CASSEGDRAINQPQHF	TRBV25-1	TRBJ1-5	.
CASRRGDAETQYF	TRBV25-1	TRBJ2-5	.
CASSRTSGGAVETQYF	TRBV5-1	TRBJ2-5	.
CASSQFWAEYNEQFF	TRBV28	TRBJ2-1	few
CASSVYQVLNTEAFF	TRBV2	TRBJ1-1	.
CAWSDRGKHNQPQHF	TRBV30	TRBJ1-5	.
CASSLGGMGEKLFF	TRBV27	TRBJ1-4	.
CSAALAEAFF	TRBV20-1	TRBJ1-1	.
CASSSYQGTGELFF	TRBV7-2	TRBJ2-2	.
CASTEGGVLRVYTF	TRBV5-1	TRBJ1-2	.
CASSSPEAADTQYF	TRBV5-1	TRBJ2-3	.
CATSTRQGPINQPQHF	TRBV15	TRBJ1-5	.
CASSSGQGLTEAFF	TRBV5-6	TRBJ1-1	.
CASSSQGGGTQYF	TRBV7-9	TRBJ2-5	once
CASSETRTEKAKNIQYF	TRBV10-1	TRBJ2-4	once
CASSLELAGGRETQYF	TRBV7-2	TRBJ2-5	.
CASSILGASNSPLHF	TRBV19	TRBJ1-6	.
CASSWGLAGGSTDTQYF	TRBV5-1	TRBJ2-3	.
CASSYGDRGFREQYF	TRBV6-5	TRBJ2-7	.
CSVEARLNKEAFF	TRBV29-1	TRBJ1-1	.
CASSEKPGGNEQFF	TRBV2	TRBJ2-1	.
CASSPQIPANNEKLFF	TRBV18	TRBJ1-4	.
CASSLYPQTGGTTDTQYF	TRBV27	TRBJ2-3	.
CASSQVGRDSQPQHF	TRBV4-1	TRBJ1-5	.
CSVVGNVPEKLFF	TRBV29-1	TRBJ1-4	.
CAWAVGNSGNTIYF	TRBV30	TRBJ1-3	.
CAWSVETGSGNTIYF	TRBV30	TRBJ1-3	.